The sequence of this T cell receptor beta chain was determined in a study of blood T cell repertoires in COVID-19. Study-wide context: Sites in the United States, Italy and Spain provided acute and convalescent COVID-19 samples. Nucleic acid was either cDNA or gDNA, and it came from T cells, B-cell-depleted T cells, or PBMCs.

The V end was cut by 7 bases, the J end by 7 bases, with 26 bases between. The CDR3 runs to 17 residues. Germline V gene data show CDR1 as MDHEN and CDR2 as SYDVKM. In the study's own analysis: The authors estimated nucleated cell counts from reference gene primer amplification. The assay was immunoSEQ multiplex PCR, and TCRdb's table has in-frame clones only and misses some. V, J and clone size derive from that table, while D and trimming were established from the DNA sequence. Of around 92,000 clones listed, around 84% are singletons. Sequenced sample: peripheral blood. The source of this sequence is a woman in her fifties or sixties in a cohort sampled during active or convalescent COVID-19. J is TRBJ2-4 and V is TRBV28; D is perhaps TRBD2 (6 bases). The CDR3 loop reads CASTASSGTALENIQYF. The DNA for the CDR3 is TGTGCCAGCACCGCGAGTTCAGGGACTGCGCTTGAGAACATTCAGTACTTC.